These 20 T cell receptor beta chains share one sample of origin, sequenced in a study of OX40 agonist ivuxolimab in advanced cancers. The repertoire was sequenced with immunoSEQ multiplex PCR; TCRdb's copy has only in-frame clones and lacks some. In the table there are about 80,000 clones, around 90% of which are singletons. Sample: CD4+ or CD8+ T cells sorted from blood, taken in a trial of the OX40 agonist ivuxolimab. Receptors originate from an adult with an advanced solid tumor such as melanoma, head and neck, liver or kidney cancer.

V is TRBV7-2 and J is TRBJ1-6; maybe TRBD1 (6 bases). CDR3 size: 16 residues. The V gene's germline CDR1 is SGHTA and CDR2 FQGNSA. The V and J ends lost 1 base and 9 bases respectively, with 16 bases between them. The CDR3 sequence: CASSLVSTGLGSPLHF. Written as DNA, the CDR3 is TGTGCCAGCAGCTTAGTTTCCACAGGGTTGGGTTCACCCCTCCACTTT. The complete variable domain, with remaining parts taken from reference TRBV7-2 and TRBJ1-6, reads GAGVSQSPSNKVTEKGKDVELRCDPISGHTALYWYRQSLGQGLEFLIYFQGNSAPDKSGLPSDRFSAERTGGSVSTLTIQRTQQEDSAVYLCASSLVSTGLGSPLHFGNGTRLTVT.

This rearrangement joins TRBV6-5 to TRBJ2-1; perhaps TRBD1 as D (6 bases). This CDR3 spans 15 amino acids. V was pared by 6 bases and J by 5 bases, with 17 bases between. CDR1 is MNHEY and CDR2 is SVGAGI in the germline V gene. DNA of the CDR3: TGTGCCAGCAGCCGTGTGAGGGGGAACAACAATGAGCAGTTCTTC. Translated: CASSRVRGNNNEQFF.

The rearrangement uses TRBV2 and TRBJ1-2; 9 bases map to TRBD1. Germline loops: CDR1 SNHLY, CDR2 FYNNEI. The CDR3 is 15 amino acids. With 4 bases clipped from V and 2 bases from J, the junction kept 5 bases outside the gene matches. CDR3 sequence (DNA): TGTGCCAGCAGTGCTAGGGGGACAGGGAACTATGGCTACACCTTC. Translation gives CASSARGTGNYGYTF.

The rearrangement links TRBV6-5 to TRBJ1-5; TRBD1 might be the D (6 bases). CDR1 MNHEY and CDR2 SVGAGI come from the germline V gene. V was pared by 8 bases and J by 3 bases, with 14 bases between. This CDR3 spans 14 amino acids. The CDR3 protein is CASARPGVNQPQHF. The CDR3 DNA reads TGTGCCAGCGCTAGGCCAGGGGTCAATCAGCCCCAGCATTTT.

The chain couples TRBV28 to TRBJ2-1; 7 bases are a match to TRBD2. The CDR3 consists of 15 residues. The germline gives CDR1 MDHEN, CDR2 SYDVKM. J gave up 7 bases and V 2 bases, and 8 bases lay outside the gene matches. The CDR3 is CASSLTAGAWNEQFF. The CDR3 DNA reads TGTGCCAGCAGTTTAACGGCGGGAGCTTGGAATGAGCAGTTCTTC.

J is TRBJ2-2 and V is TRBV18; 10 nucleotides line up with TRBD2. The CDR3 consists of 16 residues. Germline lookup yields CDR1 KGHSH and CDR2 LQKENI. The V segment lost 2 bases and the J segment 5 bases; nucleotides outside the gene matches: 5. CDR3 DNA: TGTGCCAGCTCACCAATAGCGGGAGGCACTACCGGGGAGCTGTTTTTT. Translation: CASSPIAGGTTGELFF.

This chain connects TRBV15 to TRBJ2-5; possibly TRBD1 for D (5 bases). Germline CDR1 reads LNHNV; CDR2 reads YYDKDF (reference sequence). CDR3 length: 14 amino acids. V was clipped by 0 bases and J by 4 bases, with 9 bases between them. The CDR3 coding sequence is TGTGCCACCAGCAGAGAAGGGGTAGGAGAGACCCAGTACTTC. Its translation: CATSREGVGETQYF.

The rearrangement links TRBV7-9 to TRBJ1-5, with TRBD1 as a possible D gene (5 bases). Germline V gene sequence: CDR1 SEHNR, CDR2 FQNEAQ (reference sequence). The CDR3 has 14 residues. The ends were cut back, 5 bases at V and 6 bases at J, with 14 bases in the middle. The CDR3 loop reads CASSGGQGIQPQHF. The DNA of the CDR3 is TGTGCCAGCAGCGGTGGTCAGGGAATTCAGCCCCAGCATTTT. Supplemented by reference TRBV7-9 and TRBJ1-5, the full variable domain reads DTGVSQNPRHKITKRGQNVTFRCDPISEHNRLYWYRQTLGQGPEFLTYFQNEAQLEKSRLLSDRFSAERPKGSFSTLEIQRTEQGDSAMYLCASSGGQGIQPQHFGDGTRLSIL.

The chain's CDR3 is CASSPRGGTGNNEQFF. CDR3 coding DNA: TGTGCCAGCAGCCCAAGGGGCGGGACAGGGAACAATGAGCAGTTCTTC. The chain recombines TRBV7-3 with TRBJ2-1; 9 bases align to TRBD1. Per germline, CDR1 SGHTA and CDR2 FQGTGA. V gave up 5 bases and J gave up 5 bases; unmatched junction bases: 10. This CDR3 contains 16 residues.

J is TRBJ2-3 and V is TRBV6-1; possibly TRBD1 or TRBD2 for D (6 bases each). The germline CDR1 and CDR2 sequences are MNHNS and SASEGT. This CDR3 contains 14 residues. With 0 bases removed from V and 4 bases from J, the gap between germline ends came to 8 bases. CDR3 nucleotide sequence: TGTGCCAGCAGTGAAGCCCGGGGGCCAGATACGCAGTATTTT. It is translated as CASSEARGPDTQYF.

This chain's CDR3 is CASRQTRTEEAFF. As DNA, the CDR3 is TGTGCCAGCCGACAGACACGAACGGAGGAAGCTTTCTTT. This chain links TRBV27 with TRBJ1-1; D perhaps matches TRBD1 (5 bases). This CDR3 comprises 13 residues. Trimming stripped 8 bases from V and 8 bases from J, with 18 bases between. Germline assignment: CDR1 MNHEY and CDR2 SMNVEV (reference sequence).

This clone was found a few times. The CDR3 DNA follows: TGTGCCACCCGGAGGGGTCTGGGTTCACCCCTCCACTTT. Encoded protein: CATRRGLGSPLHF. V usage is TRBV19 and J usage is TRBJ1-6, with TRBD1 as a possible D gene (5 bases). Trimming stripped 10 bases from V and 9 bases from J, with 16 bases between. This CDR3 spans 13 amino acids. Germline loops: CDR1 LNHDA, CDR2 SQIVND (reference sequence).

The chain recombines TRBV7-2 with TRBJ1-5; D perhaps matches TRBD1 (5 bases). The ends were cut back, 4 bases at V and 2 bases at J, with 9 bases in the middle. The CDR3 length is 14 residues. CDR1 is SGHTA, CDR2 FQGNSA, per germline. CDR3 nucleotide sequence: TGTGCCAGCAGCTCTCGGGACGGCAATCAGCCCCAGCATTTT. Protein sequence: CASSSRDGNQPQHF.

The chain combines TRBV18 with TRBJ2-7, with 9 nucleotides matching TRBD2. In germline, CDR1 is KGHSH, CDR2 LQKENI. The CDR3 has 15 residues. The junction had 7 bases not matched to a gene; V was cut back by 0 bases and J by 7 bases. CDR3 amino acids: CASSPPGLARWEQYF. The DNA for the CDR3 is TGTGCCAGCTCACCACCGGGACTAGCCCGGTGGGAGCAGTACTTC.

V gene TRBV7-2 combines with J gene TRBJ2-1; D possibly corresponds to TRBD1 (5 bases). The V end was cut by 2 bases, the J end by 4 bases, with 15 bases between. This CDR3 is 16 amino acids long. Germline V lookup: CDR1 SGHTA, CDR2 FQGNSA. This chain's CDR3 is CASSLRVTAPYNEQFF. The CDR3 DNA reads as TGTGCCAGCAGCTTAAGGGTGACAGCCCCGTACAATGAGCAGTTCTTC.

The chain links TRBV28 to TRBJ2-1, with 9 nucleotides matching TRBD2. The CDR3 length is 13 residues. The junction had 3 bases not matched to a gene; V was cut back by 6 bases and J by 6 bases. Germline CDR1 and CDR2: MDHEN and SYDVKM. This CDR3 reads CASRPAGGNEQFF. The CDR3 bases are TGTGCCAGCAGACCAGCGGGGGGCAATGAGCAGTTCTTC.

This chain uses TRBV28 with TRBJ2-3, with 10 bases identical to TRBD2. The trim removed 5 bases at V and 3 bases at J, leaving 11 bases unmatched. The CDR3 spans 17 residues. The germline V gene encodes CDR1 MDHEN and CDR2 SYDVKM. This CDR3 reads CASSKIRTSGNTDTQYF. In DNA, the CDR3 is TGTGCCAGCAGTAAGATTCGGACTAGCGGCAATACAGATACGCAGTATTTT.

The chain uses TRBV19 and TRBJ1-2; D perhaps matches TRBD1 (5 bases). The CDR3 is 12 amino acids. Looked up from germline, CDR1 is LNHDA and CDR2 is SQIVND (reference sequence). V shed 3 bases and J shed 8 bases, with 10 bases lying between them. The CDR3 bases are TGTGCCAGTAGTATCTGGGGACTGGGCTACACCTTC. This translates into CASSIWGLGYTF.

The rearrangement links TRBV29-1 to TRBJ2-1; TRBD2 aligns across 10 bases. The CDR3 is 14 amino acids. CDR1 and CDR2 (germline): SQVTM, ANQGSEA. Trimming at V came to 2 bases and at J to 4 bases, leaving 2 bases not matched to a gene. CDR3 sequence reads: CSVERAGGYNEQFF. CDR3 DNA sequence: TGCAGCGTTGAACGAGCGGGGGGGTACAATGAGCAGTTCTTC.

V gene TRBV19 combines with J gene TRBJ1-5, with D possibly being TRBD1 (5 bases). Germline values: CDR1 LNHDA, CDR2 SQIVND (reference sequence). V lost 3 bases and J 11 bases, leaving 17 bases between the germline ends. This CDR3 contains 14 residues. In DNA form, the CDR3 reads TGTGCCAGTAGTATCGACAGTGGGAGGCTGTCCCAGCATTTT. It yields the protein CASSIDSGRLSQHF.